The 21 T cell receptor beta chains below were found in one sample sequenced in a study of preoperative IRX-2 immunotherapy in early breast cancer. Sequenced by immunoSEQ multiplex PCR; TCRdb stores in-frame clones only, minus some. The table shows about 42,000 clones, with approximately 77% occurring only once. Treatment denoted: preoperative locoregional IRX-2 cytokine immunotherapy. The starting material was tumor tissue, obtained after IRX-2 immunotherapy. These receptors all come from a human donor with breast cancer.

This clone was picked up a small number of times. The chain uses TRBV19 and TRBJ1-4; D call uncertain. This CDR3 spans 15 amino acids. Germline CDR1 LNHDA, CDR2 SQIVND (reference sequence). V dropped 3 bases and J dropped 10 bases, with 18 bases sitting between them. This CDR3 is CASSMTAGLRVKLFF. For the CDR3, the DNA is TGTGCCAGTAGTATGACCGCAGGTTTAAGGGTAAAACTGTTTTTT.

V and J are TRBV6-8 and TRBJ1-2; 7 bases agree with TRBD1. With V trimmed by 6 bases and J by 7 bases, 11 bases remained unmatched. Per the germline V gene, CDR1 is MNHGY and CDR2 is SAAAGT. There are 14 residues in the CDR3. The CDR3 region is CASRKIQGWSGYTF. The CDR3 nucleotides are TGTGCCAGCAGAAAAATACAGGGGTGGAGTGGCTACACCTTC.

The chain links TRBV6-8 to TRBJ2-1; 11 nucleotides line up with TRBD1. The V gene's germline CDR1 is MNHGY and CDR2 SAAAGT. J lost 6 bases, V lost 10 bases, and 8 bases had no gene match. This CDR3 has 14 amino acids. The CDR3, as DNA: TGTGCCATCAGCCCGGGACAGGGGGTCAATGAGCAGTTCTTC. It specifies CAISPGQGVNEQFF.

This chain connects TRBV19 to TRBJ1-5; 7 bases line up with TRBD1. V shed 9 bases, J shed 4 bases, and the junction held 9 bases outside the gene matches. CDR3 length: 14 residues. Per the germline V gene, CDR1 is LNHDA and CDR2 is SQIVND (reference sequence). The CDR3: CASIRGGGNQPQHF. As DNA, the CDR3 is TGTGCCAGCATCAGAGGGGGCGGAAATCAGCCCCAGCATTTT.

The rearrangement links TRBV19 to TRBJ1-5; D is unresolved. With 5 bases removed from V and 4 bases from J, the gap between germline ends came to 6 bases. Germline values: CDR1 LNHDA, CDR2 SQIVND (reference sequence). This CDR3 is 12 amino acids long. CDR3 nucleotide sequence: TGTGCCAGTAGTCTTCAGAATCAGCCCCAGCATTTT. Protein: CASSLQNQPQHF.

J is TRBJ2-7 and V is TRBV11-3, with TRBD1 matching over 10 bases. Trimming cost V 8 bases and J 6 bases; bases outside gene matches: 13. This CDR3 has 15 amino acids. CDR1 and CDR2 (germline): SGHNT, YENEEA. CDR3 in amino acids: CASGAPGQGNFEQYF. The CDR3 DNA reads TGTGCCAGCGGCGCCCCGGGACAGGGGAATTTCGAGCAGTACTTC.

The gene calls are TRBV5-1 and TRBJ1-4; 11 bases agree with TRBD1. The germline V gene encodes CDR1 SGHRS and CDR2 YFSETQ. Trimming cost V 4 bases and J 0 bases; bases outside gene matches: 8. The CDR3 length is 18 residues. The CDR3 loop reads CASSPRTGGRSTNEKLFF. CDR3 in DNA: TGCGCCAGCAGCCCCCGGACAGGGGGCAGATCAACTAATGAAAAACTGTTTTTT.

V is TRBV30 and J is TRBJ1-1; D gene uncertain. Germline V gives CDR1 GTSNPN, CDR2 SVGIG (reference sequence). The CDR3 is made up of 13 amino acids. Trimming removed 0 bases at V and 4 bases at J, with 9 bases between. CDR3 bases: TGTGCCTGGAGTGTCGAGGTTTCCACTGAAGCTTTCTTT. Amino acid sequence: CAWSVEVSTEAFF.

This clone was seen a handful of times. The DNA of the CDR3 is TGCGCCACCTCTGGGGGGACCTTGGGCGATACGCAGTATTTT. This sequence encodes CATSGGTLGDTQYF. The chain recombines TRBV5-1 with TRBJ2-3; D may be TRBD2 (6 bases). Germline-derived CDR1 and CDR2 are SGHRS and YFSETQ. The CDR3 runs 14 residues. V lost 9 bases, J lost 6 bases, and 20 bases lay in between.

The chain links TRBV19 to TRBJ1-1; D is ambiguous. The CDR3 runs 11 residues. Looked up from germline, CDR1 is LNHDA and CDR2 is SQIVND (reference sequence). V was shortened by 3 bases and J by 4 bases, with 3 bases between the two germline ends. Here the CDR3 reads CASSMATEAFF. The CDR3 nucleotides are TGTGCCAGTAGTATGGCCACTGAAGCTTTCTTT.

In DNA, the CDR3 is TGTGCCAGCTCACCCGGGACAGGGTCATGGGAGACCCAGTACTTC. Residues: CASSPGTGSWETQYF. The chain uses TRBV18 and TRBJ2-5, with 9 bases identical to TRBD1. This CDR3 contains 15 residues. Trimming removed 3 bases from V and 5 bases from J; junction bases left unmatched: 7. Germline V gene data show CDR1 as KGHSH and CDR2 as LQKENI.

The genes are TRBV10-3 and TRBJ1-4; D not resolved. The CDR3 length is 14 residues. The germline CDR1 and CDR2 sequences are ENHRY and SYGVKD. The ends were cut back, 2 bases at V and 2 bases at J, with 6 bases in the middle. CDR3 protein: CAISEGRTNEKLFF. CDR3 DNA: TGTGCCATCAGTGAGGGCAGGACTAATGAAAAACTGTTTTTT.

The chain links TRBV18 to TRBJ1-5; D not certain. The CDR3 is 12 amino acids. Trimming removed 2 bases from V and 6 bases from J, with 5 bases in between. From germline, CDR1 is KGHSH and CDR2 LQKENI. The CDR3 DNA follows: TGTGCCAGCTCACCAGGGGTTCAGCCCCAGCATTTT. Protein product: CASSPGVQPQHF.

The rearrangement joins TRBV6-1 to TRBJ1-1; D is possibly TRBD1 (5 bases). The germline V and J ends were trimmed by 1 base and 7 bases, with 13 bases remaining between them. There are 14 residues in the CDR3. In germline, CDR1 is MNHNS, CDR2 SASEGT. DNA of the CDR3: TGTGCCAGCAGTGAAGAGAGAGGGACTTATGAAGCTTTCTTT. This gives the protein CASSEERGTYEAFF.

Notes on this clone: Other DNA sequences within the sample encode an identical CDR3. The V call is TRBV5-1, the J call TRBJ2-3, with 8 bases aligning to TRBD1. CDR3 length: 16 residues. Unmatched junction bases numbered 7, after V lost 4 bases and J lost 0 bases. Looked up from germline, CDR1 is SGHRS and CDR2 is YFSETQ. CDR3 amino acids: CASSLGTGLSTDTQYF. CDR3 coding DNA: TGCGCCAGCAGCCTAGGGACAGGCCTTAGCACAGATACGCAGTATTTT.

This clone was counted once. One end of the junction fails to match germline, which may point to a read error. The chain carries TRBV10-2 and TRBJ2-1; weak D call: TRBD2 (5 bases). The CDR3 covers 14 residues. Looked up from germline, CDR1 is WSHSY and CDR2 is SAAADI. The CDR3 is CASTEILASDEQFF. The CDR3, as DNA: TGCGCCAGCACTGAGATATTAGCGAGCGATGAGCAGTTCTTC.

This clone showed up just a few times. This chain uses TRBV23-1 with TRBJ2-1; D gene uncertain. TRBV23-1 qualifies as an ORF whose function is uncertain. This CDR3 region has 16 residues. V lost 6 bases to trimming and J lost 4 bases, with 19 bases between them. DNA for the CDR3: TGCGCCAGCAGCCCCGTCGATATGTTCGTATACAATGAGCAGTTCTTC. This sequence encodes CASSPVDMFVYNEQFF.

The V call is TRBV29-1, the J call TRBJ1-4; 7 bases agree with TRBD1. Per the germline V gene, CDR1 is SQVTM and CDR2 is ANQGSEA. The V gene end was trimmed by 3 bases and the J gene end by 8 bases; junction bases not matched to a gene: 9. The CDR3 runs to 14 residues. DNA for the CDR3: TGCAGCGTTGAGGAGGGGGCGGCAGAAGAAAAACTGTTTTTT. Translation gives CSVEEGAAEEKLFF. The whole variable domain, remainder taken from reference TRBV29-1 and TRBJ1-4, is SAVISQKPSRDICQRGTSLTIQCQVDSQVTMMFWYRQQPGQSLTLIATANQGSEATYESGFVIDKFPISRPNLTFSTLTVSNMSPEDSSIYLCSVEEGAAEEKLFFGSGTQLSVL.

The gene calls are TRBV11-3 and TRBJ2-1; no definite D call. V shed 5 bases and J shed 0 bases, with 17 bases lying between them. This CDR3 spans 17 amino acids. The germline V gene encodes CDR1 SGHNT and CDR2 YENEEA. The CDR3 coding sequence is TGTGCCAGCAGCCGGACGCATGGGTCGGGCTCCTACAATGAGCAGTTCTTC. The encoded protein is CASSRTHGSGSYNEQFF.

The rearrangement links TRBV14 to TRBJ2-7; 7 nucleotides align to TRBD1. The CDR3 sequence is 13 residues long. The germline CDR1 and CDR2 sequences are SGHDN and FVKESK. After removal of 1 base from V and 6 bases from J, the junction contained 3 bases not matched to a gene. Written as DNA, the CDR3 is TGTGCCAGCAGCCAAGTAGAGGGGGCCGAGCAGTACTTC. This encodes CASSQVEGAEQYF. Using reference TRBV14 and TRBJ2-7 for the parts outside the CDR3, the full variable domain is EAGVTQFPSHSVIEKGQTVTLRCDPISGHDNLYWYRRVMGKEIKFLLHFVKESKQDESGMPNNRFLAERTGGTYSTLKVQPAELEDSGVYFCASSQVEGAEQYFGPGTRLTVT.

The CDR3, as DNA: TGTGCCAGCAGCTTACCCACTAGCGGGTCAGAGACCCAGTACTTC. As protein: CASSLPTSGSETQYF. The V gene is TRBV11-3, the J gene TRBJ2-5, with 9 nucleotides matching TRBD2. J gave up 4 bases and V 2 bases, and 5 bases lay outside the gene matches. Looked up from germline, CDR1 is SGHNT and CDR2 is YENEEA. The CDR3 length is 15 residues.